The rows below give T cell receptor beta chains drawn from one sample of a study of monozygotic twins with inflammatory bowel disease. Reprocessing the 5' RACE reads, TCRdb reports a single entry for every CDR3 protein and omits DNA. The sample totals about 210,000 distinct CDR3 sequences. The specimen was blood. These receptors were taken from a human donor with ulcerative colitis or Crohn's disease, or a healthy co-twin of an affected twin (not recorded which). CDR3s include the opening cysteine and the closing phenylalanine or tryptophan.

v_gene	j_gene	CDR3aa
TRBV28	TRBJ1-5	CASSPTSFYQPQHF
TRBV5-1	TRBJ1-2	CASSLEAGGVNGYTF
TRBV4-1	TRBJ1-4	CASSQEGVGDEKLFF
TRBV20-1	TRBJ2-1	CSAKGTGVYNEQFF
TRBV29-1	TRBJ1-4	CSVALDGPFNEKLFF
TRBV11-2	TRBJ2-3	CASSLVIAPTQYF
TRBV15	TRBJ2-3	CATSRDWSGGDTQYF
TRBV28	TRBJ2-3	CASSPPSASGGESDTQYF
TRBV20-1	TRBJ1-6	CSARTPDSPLHF
TRBV3-1	TRBJ1-2	CASSHGQGKYGYTF
TRBV9	TRBJ2-3	CASSVAGGGDTQYF
TRBV5-1	TRBJ2-3	CASSPQGRGDTQYF
TRBV19	TRBJ1-1	CASSLRDRGTEAFF
TRBV20-1	TRBJ1-5	CSARDRRLAQHF
TRBV6-1	TRBJ1-5	CASRGGRMGGGNQPQHF
TRBV5-1	TRBJ1-2	CASSLNSGQGMYGYTF
TRBV6-1	TRBJ2-1	CASSLSGGGHNEQFF
TRBV6-5	TRBJ2-3	CASSYGQAGTDTQYF
TRBV11-2	TRBJ1-1	CASSLATGGFAEAFF
TRBV7-2	TRBJ2-3	CASSYHLQWVPTDTQYF
TRBV7-9	TRBJ1-5	CASSPDRVNQPQHF
TRBV5-1	TRBJ2-7	CASSLGFPGLAGIPYEQYF
TRBV7-2	TRBJ2-1	CASSLLGTHQFF
TRBV7-2	TRBJ2-5	CASSSTAQTQYF
TRBV6-1	TRBJ1-1	CASSPPDRGNTEAFF
TRBV7-2	TRBJ2-3	CASSLVGQNTDTQYF
TRBV29-1	TRBJ1-3	CSVGQGVGNTIYF
TRBV7-9	TRBJ1-1	CASSPRQGYTEAFF
TRBV5-1	TRBJ2-7	CASSLDQYEQYF
TRBV5-4	TRBJ2-1	CASSLGGGRNEQFF
TRBV7-7	TRBJ2-3	CASSPRAGDTTGTQYF
TRBV4-2	TRBJ2-3	CASSQDRLAGGRTDTQYF
TRBV7-2	TRBJ1-4	CASSLSAGNEKLFF
TRBV20-1	TRBJ2-3	CSARRLADTDTQYF
TRBV20-1	TRBJ1-1	CSARYVPGQGVYTEAFF
TRBV5-1	TRBJ1-2	CASSLDGGYTF
TRBV5-1	TRBJ2-3	CASSLAAGITDTQYF
TRBV4-2	TRBJ1-1	CASSQLQKPDTEAFF
TRBV2	TRBJ2-1	CASRLASYNEQFF
TRBV6-5	TRBJ1-1	CASSYWGGGTEAFF
TRBV5-1	TRBJ2-3	CASSLSNLAGAADTQYF
TRBV11-2	TRBJ2-5	CASSQTGPRETQYF
TRBV12-5	TRBJ2-7	CASGRWRDRTSSYEQYF
TRBV9	TRBJ1-1	CASSPREGLDTEAFF
TRBV4-2	TRBJ1-1	CASSQDHRGLVTEAFF
TRBV19	TRBJ1-3	CASSGTDPGNTIYF
TRBV7-8	TRBJ1-2	CASSLDQGAGGYTF
TRBV5-1	TRBJ2-2	CASSWDSVTGELFF
TRBV27	TRBJ1-6	CASSPGLHNSPLHF
TRBV5-1	TRBJ2-5	CASSSNPSEQTQYF
TRBV9	TRBJ2-7	CASSVAGRAYEQYF
TRBV3-1	TRBJ1-6	CASSHTNRNSPLHF
TRBV7-9	TRBJ1-2	CASSLGREGYTF